The TCR beta chain under discussion was sequenced for a study of blood T cell repertoires in COVID-19. For the study at large: Sites in the United States, Italy and Spain provided acute and convalescent COVID-19 samples. PBMCs, B-cell-depleted T cells, or T cells provided the cDNA or gDNA that made up the material.

The CDR3 consists of 15 residues. Germline assignment: CDR1 SGHTA and CDR2 FQGNSA. Trimming shortened V by 5 bases and J by 0 bases, and 8 bases separated the two germline ends. Profiling relied on immunoSEQ multiplex PCR, and the TCRdb table lists in-frame clones only, not all of them. This sample has about 430,000 clones; about 88% occur once, and the top ten carry 1.4%. The participants were between roughly 18 and 90 years old and came from roughly 24 US areas. All exposed participants met a person with COVID-19 within 2 weeks before entering the study. The sequenced material came from PBMCs or T cells enriched from blood (not recorded which). The receptor was isolated from a woman aged 18-35 years who had been exposed to COVID-19. The chain couples TRBV7-2 to TRBJ2-6, with no clear D. As DNA, the CDR3 is TGTGCCAGCAGCACCGACATCTCTGGGGCCAACGTCCTGACTTTC. Amino acids: CASSTDISGANVLTF.